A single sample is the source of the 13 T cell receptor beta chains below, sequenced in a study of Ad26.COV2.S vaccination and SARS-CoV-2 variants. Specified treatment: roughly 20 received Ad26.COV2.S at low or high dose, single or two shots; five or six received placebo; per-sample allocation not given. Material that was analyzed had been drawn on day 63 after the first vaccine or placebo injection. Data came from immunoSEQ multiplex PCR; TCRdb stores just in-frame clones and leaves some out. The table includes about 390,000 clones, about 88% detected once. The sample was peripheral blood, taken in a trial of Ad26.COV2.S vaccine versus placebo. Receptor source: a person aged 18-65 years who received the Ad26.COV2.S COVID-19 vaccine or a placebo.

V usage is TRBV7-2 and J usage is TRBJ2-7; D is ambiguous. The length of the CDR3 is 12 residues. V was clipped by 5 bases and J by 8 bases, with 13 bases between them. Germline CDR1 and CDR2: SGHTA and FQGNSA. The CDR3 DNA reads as TGTGCCAGCAGCGCGACCTTGTCTAAGCAGTACTTC. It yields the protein CASSATLSKQYF.

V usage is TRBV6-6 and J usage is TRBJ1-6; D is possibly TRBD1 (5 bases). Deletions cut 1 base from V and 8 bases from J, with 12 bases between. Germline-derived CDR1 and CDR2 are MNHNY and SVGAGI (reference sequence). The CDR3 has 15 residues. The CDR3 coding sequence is TGTGCCAGCAGTTACTTGGGGGAATCGGATTCACCCCTCCACTTT. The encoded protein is CASSYLGESDSPLHF.

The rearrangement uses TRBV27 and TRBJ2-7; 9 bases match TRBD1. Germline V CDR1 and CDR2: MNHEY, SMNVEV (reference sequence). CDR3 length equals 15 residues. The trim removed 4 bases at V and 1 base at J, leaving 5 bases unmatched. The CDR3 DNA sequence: TGTGCCAGCAGTTCACTAGGGACAGGGTCCTACGAGCAGTACTTC. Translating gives CASSSLGTGSYEQYF.

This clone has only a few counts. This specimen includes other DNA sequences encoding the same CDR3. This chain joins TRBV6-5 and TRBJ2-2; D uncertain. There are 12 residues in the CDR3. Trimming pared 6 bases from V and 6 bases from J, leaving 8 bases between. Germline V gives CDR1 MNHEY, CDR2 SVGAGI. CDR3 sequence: CASSLVAGELFF. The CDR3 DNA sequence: TGTGCCAGCAGCCTGGTGGCCGGGGAGCTGTTTTTT.

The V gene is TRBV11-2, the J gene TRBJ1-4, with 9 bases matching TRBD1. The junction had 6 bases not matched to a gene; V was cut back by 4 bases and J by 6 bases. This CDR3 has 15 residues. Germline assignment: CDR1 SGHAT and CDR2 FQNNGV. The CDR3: CASSSNRGRHEKLFF. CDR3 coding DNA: TGTGCCAGCAGCTCTAACAGGGGGCGGCATGAAAAACTGTTTTTT.

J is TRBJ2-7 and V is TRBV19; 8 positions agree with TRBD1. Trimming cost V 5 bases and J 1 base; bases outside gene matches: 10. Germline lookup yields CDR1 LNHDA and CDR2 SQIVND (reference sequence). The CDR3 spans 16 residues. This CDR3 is CASSFLGQGTSYEQYF. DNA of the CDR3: TGTGCCAGTAGTTTCCTCGGACAGGGAACGTCCTACGAGCAGTACTTC.

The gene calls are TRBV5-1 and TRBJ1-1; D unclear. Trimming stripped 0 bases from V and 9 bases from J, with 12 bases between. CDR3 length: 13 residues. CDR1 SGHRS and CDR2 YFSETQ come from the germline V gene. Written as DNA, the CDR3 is TGCGCCAGCAGCTTGGAATCGGACCGCAAAGCTTTCTTT. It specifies CASSLESDRKAFF.

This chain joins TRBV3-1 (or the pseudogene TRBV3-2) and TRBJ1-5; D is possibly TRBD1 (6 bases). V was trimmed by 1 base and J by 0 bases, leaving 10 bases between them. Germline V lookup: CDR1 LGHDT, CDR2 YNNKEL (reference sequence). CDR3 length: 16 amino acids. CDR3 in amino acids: CASSQGTAYSNQPQHF. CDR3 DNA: TGTGCCAGCAGCCAAGGGACAGCTTATAGCAATCAGCCCCAGCATTTT.

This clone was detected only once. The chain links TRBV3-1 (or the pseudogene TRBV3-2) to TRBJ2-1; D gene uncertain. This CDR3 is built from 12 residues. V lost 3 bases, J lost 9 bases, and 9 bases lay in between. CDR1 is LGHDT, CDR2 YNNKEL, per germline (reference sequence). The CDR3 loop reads CASSQIESEQFF. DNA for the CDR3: TGTGCCAGCAGCCAGATAGAAAGTGAGCAGTTCTTC.

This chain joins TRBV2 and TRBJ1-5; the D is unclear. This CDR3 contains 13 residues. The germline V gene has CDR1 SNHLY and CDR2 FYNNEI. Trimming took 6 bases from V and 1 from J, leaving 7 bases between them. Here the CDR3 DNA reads TGTGCCAGCAGGATCGACAGCAATCAGCCCCAGCATTTT. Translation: CASRIDSNQPQHF.

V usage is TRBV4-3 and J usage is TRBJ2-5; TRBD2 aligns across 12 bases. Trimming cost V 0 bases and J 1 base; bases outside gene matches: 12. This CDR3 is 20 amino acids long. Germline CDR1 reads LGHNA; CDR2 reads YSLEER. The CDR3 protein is CASSQDRASGGAGIQETQYF. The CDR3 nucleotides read TGCGCCAGCAGCCAAGATCGGGCTAGCGGGGGGGCCGGGATCCAAGAGACCCAGTACTTC.

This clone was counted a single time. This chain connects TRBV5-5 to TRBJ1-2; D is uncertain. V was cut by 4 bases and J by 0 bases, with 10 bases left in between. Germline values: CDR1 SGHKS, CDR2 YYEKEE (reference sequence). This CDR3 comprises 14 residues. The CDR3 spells CASSPWSSNYGYTF. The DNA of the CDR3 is TGTGCCAGCAGCCCTTGGTCCTCTAACTATGGCTACACCTTC.

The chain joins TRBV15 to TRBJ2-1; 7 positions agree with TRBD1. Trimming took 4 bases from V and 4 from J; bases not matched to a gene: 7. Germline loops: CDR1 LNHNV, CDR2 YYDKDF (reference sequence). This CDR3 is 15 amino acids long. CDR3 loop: CATSTTGVLYNEQFF. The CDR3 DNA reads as TGTGCCACCAGCACTACAGGGGTCCTTTACAATGAGCAGTTCTTC.